The present T cell receptor (beta chain) was sequenced within a study of immune cell composition in non-small cell lung cancer. V lost 8 bases, J lost 2 bases, and 15 bases lay in between. There are 14 residues in the CDR3. Germline CDR1 reads SNHLY; CDR2 reads FYNNEI. Overall study findings and caveats: Top 10 clone scores and clonality were higher in squamous than adenocarcinoma. 75% of squamous and approximately 30% of adenocarcinoma cases had tumour-associated clones >0.5%.

Clones were read by immunoSEQ multiplex PCR, and TCRdb kept only the in-frame ones, dropping some. The sample includes 6,000 to 8,500 clones, 65% to 75% of them seen just once. With respect to this clone: Its antigen is as yet unknown.

This clonotype was sampled from a human donor with non-small cell lung cancer. V is TRBV2 and J is TRBJ1-1; no definite D call. The specimen was lung tumor tissue. DNA for the CDR3: TGTGCCAGCGGACCCCAGGCGGGAAACACTGAAGCTTTCTTT. Translation: CASGPQAGNTEAFF.